This passage covers 16 T cell receptor beta chains from one sample sequenced in a study of T-cell memory formation after mild COVID-19. TCRdb used MiXCR to reprocess the 5' RACE reads, holding one entry per CDR3 protein. This table holds a few hundred thousand distinct CDR3 sequences, about a sixth found once. Source material: PBMCs or a T cell subset sorted from them (not recorded which). The receptors were sampled from a man aged 18 to 30 who had mild COVID-19 (a few samples of this study predate the infection). Cell type and time point are not known.

Ten or more counts support this clonotype. This chain connects TRBV7-2 to TRBJ2-5, with TRBD2 matching over 7 bases. V lost 3 bases to trimming and J lost 5 bases; unmatched junction nucleotides: 3. Germline V CDR1 and CDR2: SGHTA, FQGNSA. The CDR3 has 13 amino acids. The CDR3 coding sequence is TGTGCCAGCAGCTTCGGGGACTACGAGACCCAGTACTTC. This gives the protein CASSFGDYETQYF.

This clonotype showed up just a few times. The chain joins TRBV7-3 to TRBJ2-3, with 10 positions matching TRBD1. V shed 8 bases, J shed 6 bases, and the junction held 5 bases outside the gene matches. Germline V gene sequence: CDR1 SGHTA, CDR2 FQGTGA. The CDR3 has 13 amino acids. The CDR3: CASGGQGGDTQYF. The CDR3 bases are TGTGCCAGCGGAGGACAGGGGGGTGATACGCAGTATTTT.

This clonotype was seen ten or more times. This chain joins TRBV30 and TRBJ2-5, with 9 bases identical to TRBD1. The J segment lost 5 bases and the V segment lost 0 bases, leaving 1 base of the junction unmatched. CDR1 and CDR2 from the germline V gene are GTSNPN and SVGIG (reference sequence). The CDR3 is made up of 13 amino acids. The CDR3, as DNA: TGTGCCTGGAGTGTACAGGGGGCTGAGACCCAGTACTTC. This translates into CAWSVQGAETQYF.

In its sample, this clonotype was seen a few times. The genes are TRBV5-4 and TRBJ1-2, with 7 bases matching TRBD1. Germline CDR1 reads SGHNT; CDR2 reads YYREEE (reference sequence). V lost 3 bases, J lost 7 bases, and 24 bases stayed unmatched. This CDR3 contains 19 residues. CDR3: CASSSQLATQGTRSGGYTF. DNA for the CDR3: TGTGCCAGCAGCTCCCAATTAGCGACACAGGGGACCAGAAGCGGTGGCTACACCTTC.

V gene TRBV20-1 combines with J gene TRBJ2-3, with D tentatively TRBD2 (7 bases). The CDR3 has 16 residues. CDR1 DFQATT and CDR2 SNEGSKA come from the germline V gene (reference sequence). Between the trimmed V and J ends, which lost 1 base and 2 bases, there was a span of 16 bases. The chain's CDR3 is CSARGHRGAATDTQYF. The CDR3 bases are TGCAGTGCTAGAGGCCACCGGGGGGCGGCCACAGATACGCAGTATTTT.

V gene TRBV20-1 combines with J gene TRBJ2-3; 12 bases agree with TRBD2. The J segment lost 5 bases and the V segment lost 4 bases, leaving 7 bases of the junction unmatched. Germline assignment: CDR1 DFQATT and CDR2 SNEGSKA (reference sequence). The length of the CDR3 is 15 residues. This CDR3 reads CSATRTSGAKDTQYF. The DNA for the CDR3 is TGCAGTGCTACCCGGACTAGCGGGGCGAAAGATACGCAGTATTTT.

The gene calls are TRBV12-3 or TRBV12-4 and TRBJ1-5; the D gene is possibly TRBD1 (6 bases). The length of the CDR3 is 13 residues. The V end lost 8 bases, the J end lost 2 bases, and 10 bases lay between the germline ends. The CDR3 nucleotides read TGTGCCAGCGGGGGGCGCGGCAATCAGCCCCAGCATTTT. Translated, it gives CASGGRGNQPQHF.

This clonotype has a count of ten or more. The J gene is TRBJ2-5, the V gene TRBV12-3 or TRBV12-4, with D maybe TRBD1 (6 bases). This CDR3 is 15 amino acids long. V was cut by 6 bases and J by 4 bases, with 18 bases left in between. The CDR3 coding sequence is TGTGCCAGCAGGCGACAGGCCCTGTTGGGAGAGACCCAGTACTTC. Translation: CASRRQALLGETQYF.

This clonotype was counted between two and nine times. The gene calls are TRBV23-1 and TRBJ2-7, with D possibly being TRBD1 (6 bases). TRBV23-1 is recorded as an ORF, its role being uncertain. This CDR3 contains 11 residues. V dropped 3 bases and J dropped 7 bases, with 7 bases sitting between them. CDR3 nucleotide sequence: TGCGCCAGCAGTCACACAGGGGAGCAGTACTTC. Amino acids: CASSHTGEQYF.

The CDR3 reads CASSLGMGREQYV. DNA for the CDR3: TGTGCCAGCAGCTTAGGGATGGGGCGCGAGCAGTACGTC. This chain uses TRBV7-6 with TRBJ2-7; possibly TRBD1 for D (5 bases). The CDR3 is made up of 13 amino acids. Per germline, CDR1 SGHVS and CDR2 FNYEAQ. V lost 1 base, J lost 6 bases, and 10 bases lay in between.

This clonotype came up a few times. The gene calls are TRBV18 and TRBJ2-7; D may correspond to TRBD1 or TRBD2 (6 bases each). From germline, CDR1 is KGHSH and CDR2 LQKENI. The V gene lost 3 bases and the J gene lost 7 bases, with 13 bases spanning the gap. This CDR3 is built from 13 residues. As DNA, the CDR3 is TGTGCCAGCTCACCCGTGGAGGGGGGAGAGCAGTACTTC. This translates into CASSPVEGGEQYF.

This chain connects TRBV29-1 to TRBJ1-5; D not certain. Germline V gene lookup returns CDR1 SQVTM and CDR2 ANQGSEA. Trimming stripped 4 bases from V and 2 bases from J, with 9 bases between. The CDR3 spans 13 residues. CDR3 region: CSVGEGGNQPQHF. In DNA form, the CDR3 reads TGCAGCGTTGGGGAGGGAGGCAATCAGCCCCAGCATTTT.

The rearrangement joins TRBV3-1 to TRBJ1-6; TRBD1 matches 8 bases. Trimming took 1 base from V and 10 from J; bases not matched to a gene: 6. The CDR3 sequence is 15 residues long. CDR1 is LGHDT, CDR2 YNNKEL, per germline (reference sequence). Here the CDR3 reads CASSQGRGHGSPLHF. In DNA form, the CDR3 reads TGTGCCAGCAGCCAAGGCAGGGGGCATGGATCACCCCTCCACTTT. The whole variable domain, remainder taken from reference TRBV3-1 and TRBJ1-6, is DTAVSQTPKYLVTQMGNDKSIKCEQNLGHDTMYWYKQDSKKFLKIMFSYNNKELIINETVPNRFSPKSPDKAHLNLHINSLELGDSAVYFCASSQGRGHGSPLHFGNGTRLTVT.

The rearrangement uses TRBV5-1 and TRBJ1-2, with unresolved D. The V and J ends lost 2 bases and 4 bases respectively, with 9 bases between them. CDR1 and CDR2 (germline): SGHRS, YFSETQ. This CDR3 region has 13 residues. The CDR3 is CASSLGLSYGYTF. CDR3 sequence (DNA): TGCGCCAGCAGCTTAGGGCTGAGCTATGGCTACACCTTC.

This clonotype was detected a few times. The chain employs TRBV20-1 and TRBJ1-1, with TRBD1 as a possible D gene (6 bases). The germline CDR1 and CDR2 sequences are DFQATT and SNEGSKA (reference sequence). V was shortened by 5 bases and J by 0 bases, with 16 bases between the two germline ends. The CDR3 is 15 residues long. The CDR3 sequence is CSAETVGQLNTEAFF. The DNA of the CDR3 is TGCAGTGCTGAGACAGTTGGACAGTTGAACACTGAAGCTTTCTTT.

This clonotype was seen a few times. The chain joins TRBV20-1 to TRBJ2-3, with unresolved D. The germline gives CDR1 DFQATT, CDR2 SNEGSKA (reference sequence). The CDR3 consists of 11 residues. V was clipped by 3 bases and J by 5 bases, with 6 bases between them. The CDR3 reads CSASSVDTQYF. The DNA for the CDR3 is TGCAGTGCTAGCTCCGTAGATACGCAGTATTTT.